The 31 T cell receptor beta chains presented below share a single source sample, sequenced in a study of T cell clonality in common variable immunodeficiency. The assay was immunoSEQ multiplex PCR, and TCRdb's table has in-frame clones only and misses some. Sampling found roughly 40,000 clones, none seen once. The specimen sequenced was peripheral blood mononuclear cells. Every receptor here comes from a person aged 18-70 years in good health.

This clone was counted at least ten times. CDR3 bases read: TGTGCCAGCAGAAGGACAGCCGGGCGACGCAATGAG. This encodes CASRRTAGRRNE. The CDR3, in full, reads CASRRTAGRRNEQFF. J is TRBJ2-1 and V is TRBV5-6, with a possible D match to TRBD1 (6 bases). The read terminates 3 residues ahead of where the CDR3 ends, so the germline J gene completes it. V lost 5 bases and J lost 6, with 18 bases in between. The CDR3 extends over 15 amino acids. CDR1 and CDR2 from the germline V gene are SGHDT and YYEEEE.

This clone was counted many times. The CDR3 is cut off 3 residues early in the read; its end comes from the germline J gene. This chain joins TRBV6-4 and TRBJ2-6, with TRBD1 matching 8 bases. There are 18 residues in the CDR3. V trimming: 0 bases; J trimming: 0 bases; junction bases outside the gene matches: 4. CDR1 MRHNA and CDR2 SNTAGT come from the germline V gene. The sequenced part of the CDR3 DNA is TGTGCCAGCAGTGACTCTGGGACAGGTTTCTCTGGGGCCAACGTC. Translating it yields CASSDSGTGFSGANV. The CDR3 reads in full as CASSDSGTGFSGANVLTF.

This clone came up many times. The junction shows a germline mismatch at one end, possibly a read error. Read sequence stops 3 residues before the CDR3 end, and the germline J gene provides the missing end. The chain has TRBV5-1 and TRBJ1-1; TRBD1 is a possible D gene (5 bases). The germline V gene encodes CDR1 SGHRS and CDR2 YFSETQ. The CDR3 consists of 13 residues. CDR3 sequence reads: CASSLAGNPEAFF. The CDR3 bases that were read are TGCGCCAGCAGCTTGGCAGGGAACCCTGAA.

In this sample, this clone turned up a few times. With the read ending 3 residues before the CDR3 end, the germline J gene is used to fill in that end. The V and J genes are TRBV19 and TRBJ1-2; no firm D call. This CDR3 comprises 16 residues. Germline assignment: CDR1 LNHDA and CDR2 SQIVND (reference sequence). The CDR3 sequence is CASSIGLAYSYNDYTF. The DNA read from the CDR3 is TGTGCCAGTAGTATAGGACTAGCCTACTCGTACAATGAC.

On this clone itself: The read is 3 residues too short to cover the CDR3 end, so that end is filled in from the germline J gene. This chain connects TRBV18 to TRBJ1-1; no definite D call. Germline assignment: CDR1 KGHSH and CDR2 LQKENI. With 5 bases removed from V and 2 bases from J, the gap between germline ends came to 12 bases. There are 14 residues in the CDR3. This CDR3 is CASSGNMANTEAFF. The part of the CDR3 DNA that was read is TGTGCCAGCTCAGGCAATATGGCTAACACTGAA.

This clone has ten or more counts. The read comes to an end 3 residues before the CDR3 does, leaving the germline J gene to fill in the end. The genes are TRBV19 and TRBJ1-2; a possible D gene is TRBD1 (6 bases). V was shortened by 0 bases and J by 4 bases, with 12 bases between the two germline ends. In germline, CDR1 is LNHDA, CDR2 SQIVND (reference sequence). The CDR3 runs to 15 residues. CDR3 bases read: TGTGCCAGTAGTATAGATGAAGACAGGCTCTATGGC. It yields the protein CASSIDEDRLYG. Given in full, the CDR3 is CASSIDEDRLYGYTF.

This clone showed up many times. The read stops 3 residues short of the end of the CDR3; the missing end is completed from the germline J gene. The chain joins TRBV28 to TRBJ2-5, with D tentatively TRBD2 (5 bases). Germline V gives CDR1 MDHEN, CDR2 SYDVKM. Between the trimmed V and J ends, which lost 4 bases and 4 bases, there was a span of 22 bases. This CDR3 is 17 amino acids long. CDR3 bases read: TGTGCCAGCAGTTCCACGTCTGGCGGACTTAAAGGAGAGACC. Encoded protein: CASSSTSGGLKGET. The entire CDR3 protein is CASSSTSGGLKGETQYF.

This clone appeared many times. The read ends 3 residues shy of where the CDR3 ends; the end is completed using the germline J gene. This chain joins TRBV7-9 and TRBJ2-1; D gene uncertain. The CDR3 runs to 14 residues. Germline V gives CDR1 SEHNR, CDR2 FQNEAQ (reference sequence). The V end was cut by 5 bases, the J end by 0 bases, with 8 bases between. CDR3 DNA, as far as it was read: TGTGCCAGCAGCCTCTCGGGCTCCTACAATGAG. Protein: CASSLSGSYNE. The entire CDR3 is CASSLSGSYNEQFF. Supplemented by reference TRBV7-9 and TRBJ2-1, the full variable domain reads DTGVSQNPRHKITKRGQNVTFRCDPISEHNRLYWYRQTLGQGPEFLTYFQNEAQLEKSRLLSDRFSAERPKGSFSTLEIQRTEQGDSAMYLCASSLSGSYNEQFFGPGTRLTVL.

This clone was counted at least ten times. The CDR3 end lies 3 residues beyond the end of the read and is filled in from the germline J gene. The rearrangement uses TRBV20-1 and TRBJ2-5; D may be TRBD1 (6 bases). Germline CDR1 is DFQATT and CDR2 is SNEGSKA (reference sequence). CDR3 size: 15 residues. V gave up 4 bases and J gave up 2 bases, with 17 bases separating them. The CDR3 region is CSAIDRKGKQETQYF. CDR3 bases read: TGCAGTGCTATAGACAGGAAGGGGAAACAAGAGACC.

This clone was counted many times. The read terminates 3 residues ahead of where the CDR3 ends, so the germline J gene completes it. J is TRBJ2-5 and V is TRBV5-1; possible D gene TRBD2, 6 bases. V lost 2 bases and J 5 bases, leaving 13 bases between the germline ends. CDR1 and CDR2 (germline): SGHRS, YFSETQ. This CDR3 comprises 14 residues. CDR3 sequence: CASSFGDSKETQYF. The part of the CDR3 DNA that was read is TGCGCCAGCAGCTTCGGGGACTCAAAGGAGACC.

This clone was seen ten or more times. The read halts 3 residues ahead of the CDR3 end, with the missing end drawn from the germline J gene. The J gene is TRBJ1-1, the V gene TRBV20-1; a weak D match, TRBD1 (5 bases). V lost 0 bases to trimming and J lost 0 bases, with 11 bases between them. The CDR3 runs 15 residues. The V gene's germline CDR1 is DFQATT and CDR2 SNEGSKA (reference sequence). CDR3: CSAREAGRMNTEAFF. CDR3 DNA (partial): TGCAGTGCTAGAGAGGCAGGGAGAATGAACACTGAA.

This clone was detected ten times or more. Read coverage stops 3 residues before the CDR3 terminus; the germline J gene supplies the remainder. J is TRBJ2-7 and V is TRBV20-1; 14 bases agree with TRBD2. Germline CDR1 is DFQATT and CDR2 is SNEGSKA (reference sequence). With 6 bases clipped from V and 5 bases from J, the junction kept 15 bases outside the gene matches. CDR3 length: 17 residues. CDR3 region: CSATGTSGSSGSDEQYF. CDR3 DNA (partial): TGCAGTGCGACCGGGACTAGCGGGAGCTCGGGGAGCGACGAG.

This clone was seen repeatedly, ten times or more. CDR3 DNA, as far as it was read: TGTGCCAGCAGTGACAGGGTGATCTCTGGAAACACC. Translation gives CASSDRVISGNT. The full CDR3 sequence reads CASSDRVISGNTIYF. The chain is built from TRBV6-1 and TRBJ1-3; TRBD1 might be the D (5 bases). The read finishes 3 residues shy of the CDR3 end, and the germline J gene is used to complete it. CDR3 length: 15 amino acids. The V gene lost 3 bases and the J gene lost 0 bases, with 9 bases spanning the gap. Germline-derived CDR1 and CDR2 are MNHNS and SASEGT.

Ten or more counts support this clone. The read falls 3 residues short of the CDR3 end, and the missing part is taken from the germline J gene. J is TRBJ1-4 and V is TRBV29-1; 9 bases fit TRBD1. Germline V gene data show CDR1 as SQVTM and CDR2 as ANQGSEA. With V trimmed by 5 bases and J by 8 bases, 6 bases remained unmatched. The CDR3 has 13 residues. The sequenced CDR3 bases are TGCAGCGTTACCACAGGGGGCAACGAAAAA. It specifies CSVTTGGNEK. The full CDR3 sequence reads CSVTTGGNEKLFF.

This clone was counted at least ten times. The sequence runs out 3 residues before the end of the CDR3; the remainder is reconstructed from the germline J gene. The chain carries TRBV10-3 and TRBJ2-4, with no clear D. CDR1 ENHRY and CDR2 SYGVKD come from the germline V gene. V dropped 0 bases and J dropped 1 base, with 13 bases sitting between them. The CDR3 loop spans 17 amino acids. The CDR3 here is CAISESNGPLAKNIQYF. Incomplete CDR3 DNA: TGTGCCATCAGTGAGTCGAATGGCCCCTTGGCCAAAAACATT.

This clone was observed many times. Read data end 3 residues before the CDR3 end; the end is taken from the germline J gene. This chain links TRBV5-5 with TRBJ1-6; 7 nucleotides agree with TRBD1. The CDR3 totals 14 residues. V shed 2 bases, J shed 8 bases, and the junction held 4 bases outside the gene matches. Per the germline V gene, CDR1 is SGHKS and CDR2 is YYEKEE (reference sequence). The CDR3 DNA, read in part, is TGTGCCAGCAGCTTTGACAGGGCCTATTCACCC. This codes for CASSFDRAYSP. The whole CDR3 is CASSFDRAYSPLHF.

Ten or more counts support this clone. The sequenced fragment ends 3 residues before the CDR3 boundary, so the rest is inferred from the germline J gene. The V and J genes are TRBV7-6 and TRBJ2-3, with a weak D call TRBD1 (6 bases). CDR3 length: 13 amino acids. Trimming stripped 3 bases from V and 3 bases from J, with 7 bases between. Germline V gives CDR1 SGHVS, CDR2 FNYEAQ. The CDR3 here is CASSFRGTDTQYF. The DNA read from the CDR3 is TGTGCCAGCAGCTTCAGGGGAACAGATACG.

This clone has at least ten counts. The CDR3: CASSLRQTNTGELFF. The sequenced CDR3 bases are TGTGCCAGCAGCTTAAGGCAGACGAACACCGGGGAG. J is TRBJ2-2 and V is TRBV5-6; D remains unclear. The sequence runs out 3 residues before the end of the CDR3; the remainder is reconstructed from the germline J gene. V lost 2 bases and J 0 bases, leaving 8 bases between the germline ends. The CDR3 is 15 residues long. Germline lookup yields CDR1 SGHDT and CDR2 YYEEEE.

This clone was counted many times. The read comes to an end 3 residues before the CDR3 does, leaving the germline J gene to fill in the end. The chain recombines TRBV7-2 with TRBJ2-5; D gene unclear. There are 15 residues in the CDR3. In germline, CDR1 is SGHTA, CDR2 FQGNSA. The V end was cut by 0 bases, the J end by 4 bases, with 12 bases between. CDR3 region: CASSLARSQIETQYF. The part of the CDR3 DNA that was read is TGTGCCAGCAGCTTAGCGAGGTCCCAGATAGAGACC.

The sample holds many counts of this clone. Read data end 3 residues before the CDR3 end; the end is taken from the germline J gene. The J gene is TRBJ2-3, the V gene TRBV18, with D hard to call. V was cut by 6 bases and J by 0 bases, with 7 bases left in between. The germline gives CDR1 KGHSH, CDR2 LQKENI. The CDR3 has 13 amino acids. CDR3 bases read: TGTGCCAGCTCGCAAACTAGCACAGATACG. Protein product: CASSQTSTDT. The whole CDR3 protein reads CASSQTSTDTQYF.

There are many counts of this clone. Read coverage stops 3 residues before the CDR3 terminus; the germline J gene supplies the remainder. The chain is built from TRBV5-4 and TRBJ2-3; TRBD1 might be the D (5 bases). Germline values: CDR1 SGHNT, CDR2 YYREEE (reference sequence). The germline V and J ends were trimmed by 0 bases and 0 bases, with 8 bases remaining between them. The CDR3 is made up of 15 amino acids. CDR3 region: CASSLVGASTDTQYF. CDR3 DNA (partial): TGTGCCAGCAGCTTGGTAGGGGCAAGCACAGATACG.

This clone has a count of ten or more. The read falls 3 residues short of the CDR3 end, and the missing part is taken from the germline J gene. The gene calls are TRBV7-8 and TRBJ2-1, with TRBD2 matching over 10 bases. Germline V gene data show CDR1 as SGHVS and CDR2 as FQNEAQ. The CDR3 contains 16 residues. The trim removed 2 bases at V and 4 bases at J, leaving 5 bases unmatched. CDR3 protein: CASSLRASGRYNEQFF. Partial CDR3 DNA: TGTGCCAGCAGCTTAAGGGCTAGCGGGAGATACAATGAG.

This clone was counted at least ten times. The read ends 3 residues before the CDR3 terminus; that terminus is restored from the germline J gene. V gene TRBV19 combines with J gene TRBJ1-6; 8 bases agree with TRBD1. The CDR3 extends over 19 amino acids. The junction had 19 bases not matched to a gene; V was cut back by 5 bases and J by 7 bases. Looked up from germline, CDR1 is LNHDA and CDR2 is SQIVND (reference sequence). The CDR3 bases that were read are TGTGCCAGTAGTCCGCTCTCCCAGACAGGGGACGGTCTGAATTCACCC. Translated, it gives CASSPLSQTGDGLNSP. The whole CDR3 protein is CASSPLSQTGDGLNSPLHF.

The sample holds many counts of this clone. The CDR3 extends 3 residues past the end of the read, so its final part is completed from the germline J gene. The V call is TRBV7-9, the J call TRBJ2-1; 7 bases line up with TRBD1. The CDR3 sequence is 13 residues long. After removal of 4 bases from V and 9 bases from J, the junction contained 6 bases not matched to a gene. Per the germline V gene, CDR1 is SEHNR and CDR2 is FQNEAQ (reference sequence). The CDR3 loop reads CASSYLTGSEQFF. CDR3 bases read: TGTGCCAGCAGCTACTTGACAGGGAGTGAG.

This clone was observed many times. The missing CDR3 end, 3 residues past where the read stops, is filled in from the germline J gene. V is TRBV24-1 and J is TRBJ2-3; 8 bases map to TRBD1. Germline CDR1 and CDR2: KGHDR and SFDVKD. The J segment lost 0 bases and the V segment lost 1 base, leaving 2 bases of the junction unmatched. The length of the CDR3 is 16 residues. CDR3 DNA (partial): TGTGCCACCAGTGATTTTGACAGGGGTAGCACAGATACG. Its translation: CATSDFDRGSTDT. The full-length CDR3 reads as CATSDFDRGSTDTQYF.

On this clone: The CDR3 extends 3 residues past the end of the read, so its final part is completed from the germline J gene. The rearrangement links TRBV7-2 to TRBJ1-2, with TRBD1 matching 9 bases. The CDR3 covers 15 residues. Germline V CDR1 and CDR2: SGHTA, FQGNSA. The sequenced CDR3 bases are TGTGCCAGCAGCACAGGACAGGGGAAAGCCTACGAC. It yields the protein CASSTGQGKAYD. The entire CDR3 sequence reads CASSTGQGKAYDYTF.

Points on this clone: The read finishes 3 residues shy of the CDR3 end, and the germline J gene is used to complete it. The chain has TRBV2 and TRBJ2-1, with 8 bases fitting TRBD2. Per germline, CDR1 SNHLY and CDR2 FYNNEI. The junction had 4 bases not matched to a gene; V was cut back by 5 bases and J by 4 bases. The CDR3 is made up of 14 amino acids. The CDR3 DNA, read in part, is TGTGCCAGCAGTCCAGGGACTAGTTACAATGAG. Its translation: CASSPGTSYNE. The whole CDR3 protein is CASSPGTSYNEQFF.

The table lists this clone with many counts. Sequencing ends 3 residues short of the CDR3 end; the germline J gene provides the rest. The rearrangement uses TRBV6-2 or TRBV6-3 and TRBJ1-1, with D possibly TRBD1 on 6 matching bases. There are 13 residues in the CDR3. The V gene lost 7 bases and the J gene lost 7 bases, with 16 bases spanning the gap. The germline V gene has CDR1 MNHEY and CDR2 SVGEGT. This chain's CDR3 is CASTPWDIFEAFF. Partial CDR3 DNA: TGTGCCAGCACTCCGTGGGACATTTTTGAA.

This clone has a count of ten or more. The read falls 3 residues short of the CDR3 end, and the missing part is taken from the germline J gene. This chain links TRBV7-3 with TRBJ2-3; 11 bases match TRBD2. CDR3 length: 19 amino acids. The V gene end was trimmed by 0 bases and the J gene end by 2 bases; junction bases not matched to a gene: 10. In germline, CDR1 is SGHTA, CDR2 FQGTGA. The DNA read from the CDR3 is TGTGCCAGCAGCTTAACGGGCGTTCTGACTAGCGGGATCACAGATACG. Translated, it gives CASSLTGVLTSGITDT. The full-length CDR3 reads as CASSLTGVLTSGITDTQYF.

This clone was recorded many times. The observed sequence ends 3 residues before the CDR3 terminus, with the missing tail filled in from the germline J gene. V gene TRBV30 combines with J gene TRBJ1-2; 9 positions agree with TRBD1. The CDR3 consists of 12 residues. In germline, CDR1 is GTSNPN, CDR2 SVGIG (reference sequence). The CDR3 loop reads CANGQGRDGYTF. Incomplete CDR3 DNA: TGTGCAAACGGACAGGGGCGCGATGGC.

This CDR3 reads CASSSTGLGGGDYTF. The sequenced part of the CDR3 DNA is TGTGCCAGCAGCTCGACGGGACTCGGGGGGGGTGAC. The chain employs TRBV7-3 and TRBJ1-2; weak D call: TRBD1 (5 bases). The CDR3 is cut off 3 residues early in the read; its end comes from the germline J gene. Germline-derived CDR1 and CDR2 are SGHTA and FQGTGA. The CDR3 extends over 15 amino acids.